This TCR beta chain comes out of a study of blood T cell repertoires in COVID-19. Assay used: immunoSEQ multiplex PCR; TCRdb lists only in-frame clones, some missing. This table has 250,000 to 350,000 clones, 80% to 90% appearing once. Germline lookup yields CDR1 MGHDK and CDR2 SYGVNS. Between the trimmed V and J ends, which lost 2 bases and 3 bases, there was a span of 7 bases. The CDR3 totals 13 residues. Sequenced sample: peripheral blood. The chain links TRBV25-1 to TRBJ1-2; D is uncertain. This clonotype was obtained from a woman between 50 and 59 years old who had recovered from COVID-19. CDR3 in DNA: TGTGCCAGCAGTGAAAGTCTATACTATGGCTACACCTTC. Translated, it gives CASSESLYYGYTF.